This TCR beta chain was retrieved from a study of control samples from healthy donors and cancer patients. The method was immunoSEQ multiplex PCR; TCRdb's version includes in-frame clones alone and lacks a portion of them. The sample shows around 140,000 clones, approximately 94% of them seen only once. There are 13 residues in the CDR3. Germline values: CDR1 MNHNS, CDR2 SASEGT. Trimming at V came to 3 bases and at J to 8 bases, leaving 4 bases not matched to a gene. The clonotype comes from a man in his forties or fifties in good health. This rearrangement joins TRBV6-1 to TRBJ2-7, with 10 bases matching TRBD2. Input material: blood. The CDR3 spells CASSDGTSVKQYF. CDR3 DNA: TGTGCCAGCAGTGATGGGACTAGCGTAAAGCAGTACTTC.